This T cell receptor (beta chain) was recovered during a study of beta chain features in type 1 diabetes (dated by TCRdb to about 2018). Background on the whole study: Mean age, gender distribution, total cell number and subset yield did not differ between patients and healthy donors. The study compared the TCRB repertoires of sorted circulating CD4+ T cell subsets in recently diagnosed type 1 diabetes patients with those in matched healthy donors. Whereas all 30 or so donors provided naive and central memory subsets, regulatory and stem cell-like memory subsets were isolated from just 8 patients and roughly eight healthy donors. Across all samples, 107,917,701 sorted cells were examined, and cell number per subset correlated strongly with RNA yield.

Each donor gave one peripheral blood draw, averaging approximately 0.11 L, which was collected into heparinised tubes. A BD FACSAria II was used to sort naive, central memory, regulatory and stem cell-like memory CD4+ T cells with a panel that included CD45RO, CCR7, CD25, CD127, CD95 and CD27. All sorted populations exceeded 98% purity. Right away, PBMCs were isolated by Lymphoprep density gradient centrifugation and were stained directly, with no culture step. To minimize batch effects, samples were stained and sorted in pairs, one healthy donor with one patient per experiment. The CDR3 measures 13 amino acids from cysteine to phenylalanine. Only the CDR3 part of the read is kept: 39 bases, read in frame from the first base. CDR1 and CDR2, looked up from the germline V gene, are SGHTA and FQGNSA. V and J are truncated by 4 bases and 4 bases respectively, leaving an intervening sequence of 8 bases.

This clone was observed a handful of times. Its antigen specificity is not known. No much larger clone is present one base from it, and per-base qualities are unavailable. The entire amount of isolated RNA was reverse transcribed using the High Capacity cDNA Reverse Transcription Kit, so the sequenced TCRB transcripts were expressed ones. Deep immunoSEQ sequencing was performed on naive, central memory and regulatory T cell samples, with an average of approximately 3.9 million total reads per sample. After sorted cells were lysed in RLT buffer, RNA was extracted with DNase-treated RNeasy Micro or Mini kits, with the choice depending on cell number. To prevent cross-contamination, every cell subset was processed on its own, while patient and healthy donor samples were processed together. Using the immunoSEQ multiplex PCR, TCRB sequences were amplified from cDNA into 87-bp fragments spanning the CDR3 region. Amplicons were sequenced on the Illumina HiSeq platform. Under the source paper's analysis protocol: Synthetic template baselines were used to correct PCR bias computationally, reads within Hamming distance 2 were collapsed together, and singletons that could not be merged were discarded. Reads were aligned to IMGT to assign V, D and J genes, CDR3 length, and insertions or deletions at six rearrangement sites. Within each subset, clonotype counts were normalized to sorted cell number, and only after that were true diversity and Gini coefficients computed with the tcR R package. The overlap coefficient, calculated on TCRB nucleotide sequences, was used to measure repertoire sharing. TCRdb took over this immuneACCESS table, retaining in-frame rearrangements with V and J assigned. Such tables are incomplete; in checked studies, under half of the missing clones stem from an unresolved V gene, and the remainder is unexplained. V, J and clone size are those of that table, while D and trimming were read from the DNA. The sample records under 250,000 clones, around 26% of which are singletons. Under 5% of the sample rests with the top ten.

What the authors observed across the whole study: Because the HLA sub-analyses included only small numbers of individuals, any influence of HLA type on TCRB rearrangement was left unresolved. The naive, central memory and regulatory TCRB repertoires appeared to resemble one another more closely among patients than among healthy donors. In all four CD4+ subsets, TCRB CDR3 length was moderately but significantly shorter in type 1 diabetes patients. Shorter templates might have been favored by PCR, but patient and control samples were amplified and corrected together, so both groups would have been affected equally by any skew. Because cDNA rather than genomic DNA was sequenced, highly expressing activated cells could have been over-represented, although no difference in activation and CD3 levels was found between groups. At VDJ recombination sites, patients with type 1 diabetes made fewer insertions and deleted more nucleotides, a pattern implying thymic rearrangement abnormalities.

This receptor was obtained from a man in his thirties or forties in good health. The sequenced sample consisted of central memory CD4+ T cells from blood. This chain joins TRBV7-2 to TRBJ2-1; the D gene cannot be named for sure. The CDR3 corresponds to CASSYDPYNEQFF. The DNA sequence reads TGTGCCAGCAGCTACGACCCGTACAATGAGCAGTTCTTC.